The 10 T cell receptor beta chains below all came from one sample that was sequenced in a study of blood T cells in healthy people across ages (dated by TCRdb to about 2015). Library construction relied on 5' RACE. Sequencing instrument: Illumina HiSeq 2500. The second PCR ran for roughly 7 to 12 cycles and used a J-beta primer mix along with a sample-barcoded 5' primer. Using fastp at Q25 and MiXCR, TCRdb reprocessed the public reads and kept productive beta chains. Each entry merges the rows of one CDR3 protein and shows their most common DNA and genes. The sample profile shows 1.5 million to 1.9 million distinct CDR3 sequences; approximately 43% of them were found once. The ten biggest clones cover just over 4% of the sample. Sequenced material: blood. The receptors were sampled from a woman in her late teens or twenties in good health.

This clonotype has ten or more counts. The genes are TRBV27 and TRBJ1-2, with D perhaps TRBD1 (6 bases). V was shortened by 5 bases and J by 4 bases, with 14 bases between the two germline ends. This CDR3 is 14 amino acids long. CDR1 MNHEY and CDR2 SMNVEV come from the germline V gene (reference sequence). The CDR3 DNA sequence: TGTGCCAGCAGTGCAGGGGCTCTCTCCTATGGCTACACCTTC. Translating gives CASSAGALSYGYTF.

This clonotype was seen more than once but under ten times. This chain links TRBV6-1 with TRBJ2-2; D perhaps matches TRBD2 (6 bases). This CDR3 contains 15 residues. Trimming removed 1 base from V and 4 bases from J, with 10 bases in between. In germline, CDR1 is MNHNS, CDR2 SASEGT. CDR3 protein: CASSEVGGGTGELFF. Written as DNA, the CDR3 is TGTGCCAGCAGTGAAGTGGGGGGAGGCACCGGGGAGCTGTTTTTT.

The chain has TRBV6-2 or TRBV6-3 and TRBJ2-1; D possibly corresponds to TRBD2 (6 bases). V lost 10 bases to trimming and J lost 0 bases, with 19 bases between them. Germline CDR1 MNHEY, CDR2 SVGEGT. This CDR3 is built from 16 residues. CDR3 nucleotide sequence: TGTGCCATCAGCAACTCTCGGGAGAGCTCCTACAATGAGCAGTTCTTC. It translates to CAISNSRESSYNEQFF.

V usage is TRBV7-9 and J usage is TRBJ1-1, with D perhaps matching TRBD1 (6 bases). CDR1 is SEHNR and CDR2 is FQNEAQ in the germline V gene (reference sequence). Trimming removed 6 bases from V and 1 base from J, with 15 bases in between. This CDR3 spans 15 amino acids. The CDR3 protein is CASRGTQLQNTEAFF. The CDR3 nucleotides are TGTGCCAGCAGGGGGACACAGCTCCAGAACACTGAAGCTTTCTTT.

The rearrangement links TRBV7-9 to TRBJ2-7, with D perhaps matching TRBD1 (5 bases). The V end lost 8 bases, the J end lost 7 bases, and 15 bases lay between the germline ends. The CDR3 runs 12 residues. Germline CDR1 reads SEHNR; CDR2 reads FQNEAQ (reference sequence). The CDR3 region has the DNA TGTGCCAGCGGGTTCAGGGAAATTGAGCAGTACTTC. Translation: CASGFREIEQYF.

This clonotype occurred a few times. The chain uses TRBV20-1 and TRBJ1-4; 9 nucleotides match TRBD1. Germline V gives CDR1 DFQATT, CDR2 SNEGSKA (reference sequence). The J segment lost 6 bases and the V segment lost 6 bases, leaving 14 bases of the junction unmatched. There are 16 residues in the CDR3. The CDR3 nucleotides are TGCAGTGCCACCCCCCGGACAGGGGACGGCTATGAAAAACTGTTTTTT. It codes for CSATPRTGDGYEKLFF.

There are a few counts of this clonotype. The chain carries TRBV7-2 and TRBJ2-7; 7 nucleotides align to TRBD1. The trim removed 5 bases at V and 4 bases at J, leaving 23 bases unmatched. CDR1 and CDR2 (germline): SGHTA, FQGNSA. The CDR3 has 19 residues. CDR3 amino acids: CASSPRQGLRPGSKYEQYF. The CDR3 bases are TGTGCCAGCAGCCCCAGACAGGGTCTCCGTCCGGGAAGCAAGTACGAGCAGTACTTC.

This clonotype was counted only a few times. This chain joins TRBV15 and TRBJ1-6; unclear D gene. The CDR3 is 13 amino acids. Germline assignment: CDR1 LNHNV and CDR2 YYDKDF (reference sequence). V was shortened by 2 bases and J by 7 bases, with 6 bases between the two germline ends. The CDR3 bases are TGTGCCACCAGCAGAAACCAGAATTCACCCCTCCACTTT. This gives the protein CATSRNQNSPLHF.

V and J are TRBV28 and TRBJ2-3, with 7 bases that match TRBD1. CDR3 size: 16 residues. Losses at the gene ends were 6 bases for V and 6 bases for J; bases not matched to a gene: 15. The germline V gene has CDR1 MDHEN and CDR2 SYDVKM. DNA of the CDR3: TGTGCCAGCAGCTATGGACAGGCGACAGTGGTGGATACGCAGTATTTT. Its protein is CASSYGQATVVDTQYF.

This CDR3 reads CASSPAAQTNEKLFF. The CDR3 nucleotides read TGTGCCAGCAGCCCAGCGGCCCAAACTAATGAAAAACTGTTTTTT. The chain carries TRBV11-2 and TRBJ1-4; D call uncertain. Trimming left V 5 bases short and J 1 base short, with 11 bases between. The V gene's germline CDR1 is SGHAT and CDR2 FQNNGV. The CDR3 spans 15 residues.